These 14 T cell receptor beta chains were sequenced from one sample in a study of read filtering for tumor transcriptome and immune sequencing. From 350 to 500 ng of RNA, a library with molecular barcoded alpha/delta and beta/gamma adaptors was made. Using its own MiXCR run on the reads, TCRdb lists one record per CDR3 protein. The sample includes fewer than 30,000 distinct CDR3 sequences, 20% to 25% of them seen just once. The sample comprised a population of CD138-negative cells sorted from bone marrow. The receptors come from a donor at least 40 years old with multiple myeloma.

With respect to this clonotype: This may be a read error, as it is one base from a much larger clone. Here the CDR3 omits its conserved ending phenylalanine or tryptophan, so a read error is the likely source. J is TRBJ2-3 and V is TRBV25-1; D remains unclear. This CDR3 spans 13 amino acids. V gave up 4 bases and J gave up 2 bases, with 7 bases separating them. Germline V gene sequence: CDR1 MGHDK, CDR2 SYGVNS. CDR3 DNA sequence: TGTGCCAGCAGTGGACATTTCACAGATACGCAGTATATT. Translating it yields CASSGHFTDTQYI.

This clonotype was detected many times. The chain uses TRBV3-1 and TRBJ2-1, with 8 bases identical to TRBD1. This CDR3 region has 18 residues. V lost 3 bases and J lost 6; bases outside the gene matches: 16. Looked up from germline, CDR1 is LGHDT and CDR2 is YNNKEL (reference sequence). In DNA, the CDR3 is TGTGCCAGCAGCCATGGGGGAGTTGAGGGACAGGATCCCAATGAGCAGTTCTTC. It is translated as CASSHGGVEGQDPNEQFF.

This clonotype was detected ten times or more. The chain uses TRBV27 and TRBJ2-7; TRBD2 matches at 12 bases. Germline V gene lookup returns CDR1 MNHEY and CDR2 SMNVEV (reference sequence). The V and J ends lost 5 bases and 6 bases, in that order; junction bases with no gene match: 8. The CDR3 contains 15 residues. For the CDR3, the DNA is TGTGCCAGCAGTCCCCACCGACTAGCGGGAGTCGAGCAGTACTTC. Encoded protein: CASSPHRLAGVEQYF.

This clonotype came up many times. The rearrangement uses TRBV7-2 and TRBJ2-7, with 7 bases lining up with TRBD2. CDR3 length equals 15 residues. The germline V gene encodes CDR1 SGHTA and CDR2 FQGNSA. V dropped 5 bases and J dropped 1; count of bases not matched to a gene: 8. CDR3 region: CASSRRAGSSYEQYF. The CDR3 DNA reads TGTGCCAGCAGCCGACGAGCGGGGTCTTCCTACGAGCAGTACTTC.

This clonotype occurred many times. V gene TRBV30 combines with J gene TRBJ2-7; maybe TRBD2 (5 bases). There are 13 residues in the CDR3. Germline assignment: CDR1 GTSNPN and CDR2 SVGIG (reference sequence). The V gene lost 0 bases and the J gene lost 6 bases, with 12 bases spanning the gap. The CDR3 is CAWSVEGPSEQYF. The CDR3 DNA follows: TGTGCCTGGAGTGTAGAGGGCCCCAGCGAGCAGTACTTC.

As concerns this clonotype: The germline gene is not matched at one end of the junction; a read error may be the cause. This chain connects TRBV29-1 to TRBJ2-3, with D perhaps matching TRBD1 or TRBD2 (5 bases each). The CDR3 is 13 residues long. CDR1 and CDR2 from the germline V gene are SQVTM and ANQGSEA. CDR3 sequence (DNA): TGCAGCGCGCCAAGGGGACGCACAAATACGCAGTATTTT. The encoded protein is CSAPRGRTNTQYF.

This clonotype was counted ten times or more. The chain is built from TRBV6-1 and TRBJ2-2; 11 bases match TRBD2. The V and J ends lost 6 bases and 5 bases, in that order; junction bases with no gene match: 11. The CDR3 is made up of 17 amino acids. CDR1 is MNHNS and CDR2 is SASEGT in the germline V gene. CDR3 bases: TGTGCCAGCAGCCTAGACGCACTAGCGGGAGAAACCGGGGAGCTGTTTTTT. This translates into CASSLDALAGETGELFF.

This clonotype was counted ten times or more. The gene calls are TRBV3-1 and TRBJ1-5; TRBD1 agrees at 8 bases. V shed 5 bases and J 4 bases; nucleotides not matched to a gene: 4. Germline lookup yields CDR1 LGHDT and CDR2 YNNKEL (reference sequence). CDR3 length: 14 amino acids. CDR3 region: CASSTRQGNQPQHF. In DNA form, the CDR3 reads TGTGCCAGCAGCACCCGACAGGGGAATCAGCCCCAGCATTTT. Full variable domain (missing parts from reference TRBV3-1 and TRBJ1-5): DTAVSQTPKYLVTQMGNDKSIKCEQNLGHDTMYWYKQDSKKFLKIMFSYNNKELIINETVPNRFSPKSPDKAHLNLHINSLELGDSAVYFCASSTRQGNQPQHFGDGTRLSIL.

The chain couples TRBV6-4 to TRBJ2-3, with D perhaps matching TRBD2 (6 bases). Trimming stripped 4 bases from V and 6 bases from J, with 17 bases between. The CDR3 extends over 15 amino acids. CDR1 is MRHNA, CDR2 SNTAGT, per germline. The CDR3 spells CASSAAGNGSDTQYF. CDR3 nucleotides: TGTGCCAGCAGTGCCGCGGGTAACGGGAGTGATACGCAGTATTTT.

At least ten counts were recorded for this clonotype. The chain is built from TRBV9 and TRBJ2-1, with 9 bases matching TRBD2. CDR3 size: 15 residues. Per germline, CDR1 SGDLS and CDR2 YYNGEE. The V and J ends lost 0 bases and 5 bases, in that order; junction bases with no gene match: 3. The CDR3 protein is CASSVVLAGNNEQFF. Written as DNA, the CDR3 is TGTGCCAGCAGCGTAGTTCTAGCGGGGAACAATGAGCAGTTCTTC.

This clonotype was seen repeatedly, ten times or more. The V call is TRBV6-1, the J call TRBJ2-7, with D maybe TRBD1 (6 bases). V shed 6 bases and J shed 6 bases, with 21 bases lying between them. CDR1 and CDR2 (germline): MNHNS, SASEGT. This CDR3 has 15 amino acids. Here the CDR3 reads CASRGHGPEQGEQYF. Here the CDR3 DNA reads TGTGCCAGCAGGGGGCATGGTCCCGAACAGGGCGAGCAGTACTTC.

The sample holds many counts of this clonotype. This rearrangement joins TRBV7-9 to TRBJ2-1, with TRBD1 matching 11 bases. V shed 0 bases and J 11 bases; nucleotides not matched to a gene: 9. CDR1 and CDR2 from the germline V gene are SEHNR and FQNEAQ (reference sequence). The CDR3 consists of 16 residues. CDR3 coding DNA: TGTGCCAGCAGCTTAGCGGGACAGGGGGTACATTCTAAGCAGTTCTTC. It encodes CASSLAGQGVHSKQFF.

The sample holds many counts of this clonotype. V and J are TRBV10-1 and TRBJ2-1; D gene uncertain. Germline loops: CDR1 WNHNN, CDR2 SYGVQD (reference sequence). The CDR3 runs to 12 residues. Trimming removed 8 bases at V and 6 bases at J, with 11 bases between. The DNA for the CDR3 is TGCGCCAGCTCGCAGGCCGGCAATGAGCAGTTCTTC. Protein sequence: CASSQAGNEQFF.

This clonotype was recorded once. At one boundary the junction diverges from the germline segment, which might be a read error. This chain joins TRBV28 and TRBJ2-1, with D unresolved. The germline gives CDR1 MDHEN, CDR2 SYDVKM. The CDR3 contains 15 residues. DNA of the CDR3: TGTGCCAGCAGTTTAGTCTGGAGCTCCTACAACGAGCAGTTCTTC. It specifies CASSLVWSSYNEQFF.